This is a list of T cell receptor beta chains from one sample in a study of CD8+ T cells in alopecia areata. TCRdb's copy holds only in-frame clones and misses some; the assay was immunoSEQ multiplex PCR. The data show about 110,000 clones, about 50% seen once. The specimen was NKG2D-low CD8+ T cells sorted from blood. These receptors came from a human donor with alopecia areata. Both conserved end residues are part of each CDR3. D genes are given only for firm matches. Clone size is not always given. Where it is, it says once, few, many or a class for expanded clones.

>-|TRBJ2-7|TRBV20-1|TRBD2
TGCAGTGCTAGCGGGGGGGAGCAGTACTTC
CSASGGEQYF
>-|TRBJ2-7|TRBV21-1|-
TGTGCCAGCAGCAGACCCGGGGGCTTTCGCGAGCAGTACTTC
CASSRPGGFREQYF
>-|TRBJ2-3|TRBV9|TRBD1
TGTGCCAGCAGCGCAGGGGACAGAGACACAGATACGCAGTATTTT
CASSAGDRDTDTQYF
>once|TRBJ1-2|TRBV29-1|-
TGCAGCGCCTACCTCGGGGGGTATGGCTACACCTTC
CSAYLGGYGYTF
>-|TRBJ2-3|TRBV5-6|-
TGTGCCAGCTGGGCTGGGGGATCAGATACGCAGTATTTT
CASWAGGSDTQYF
>-|TRBJ2-1|TRBV4-1|TRBD2
TGCGCCAGCAGCCAAGTAGCGGGAGGAAGGAATGAGCAGTTCTTC
CASSQVAGGRNEQFF
>few|TRBJ2-1|TRBV7-9|-
TGTGCCAGCAGTACTGGAACCTACAATGAGCAGTTCTTC
CASSTGTYNEQFF
>few|TRBJ2-1|TRBV7-9|-
TGTGCCAGCAGCTCTGGAGGGATGGGGGAGCAGTTCTTC
CASSSGGMGEQFF
>-|TRBJ1-1|TRBV6-5|-
TGTGCCAGCAGATATGGCCGAGAAGCTTTCTTT
CASRYGREAFF
>few|TRBJ1-5|TRBV18|-
TGTGCCAGCTCACCGTGGGACACTAGCAATCAGCCCCAGCATTTT
CASSPWDTSNQPQHF
>-|TRBJ1-1|TRBV28|-
TGTGCCAGCAGTTTGCAGGGTACTACTGAAGCTTTCTTT
CASSLQGTTEAFF
>few|TRBJ2-1|TRBV5-8|TRBD2
TGTGCCAGCAGCGGAAGCGGGAGCCCCTACAATGAGCAGTTCTTC
CASSGSGSPYNEQFF
>once|TRBJ2-3|TRBV2|TRBD2
TGTGCCAGCAAGACTAGCGGGAGCGGTGGGTATACGCAGTATTTT
CASKTSGSGGYTQYF
>few|TRBJ2-1|TRBV29-1|-
TGCAGCGTTGACCAATACGCGGGCGGCAATGAGCAGTTCTTC
CSVDQYAGGNEQFF
>-|TRBJ1-2|TRBV29-1|-
TGCAGCGTTGAGGTGCGGGACCCCTACCTCCATGGCTACACCTTC
CSVEVRDPYLHGYTF
>-|TRBJ2-3|TRBV7-3|-
TGTGCCAGCAGCTTAAGGGCTAGCGCATACACAGATACGCAGTATTTT
CASSLRASAYTDTQYF
>-|TRBJ2-5|TRBV5-1|-
TGCGCCAGCAGCGTCGACAGGCAAGAGACCCAGTACTTC
CASSVDRQETQYF
>few|TRBJ2-7|TRBV6-6|TRBD1
TGTGCCAGCTGGGACAGGGGATACGAGCAGTACTTC
CASWDRGYEQYF
>-|TRBJ2-7|TRBV30|TRBD2
TGTGCAGGACCGGGACTAGCGAACGAGCAGTACTTC
CAGPGLANEQYF
>-|TRBJ1-1|TRBV19|-
TGTGCCAGTAGTGCGACAGTAAACACTGAAGCTTTCTTT
CASSATVNTEAFF
>-|TRBJ2-3|TRBV5-4|-
TGTGCCAGCCGGGGATTAGGCACAGATACGCAGTATTTT
CASRGLGTDTQYF
>-|TRBJ1-2|TRBV29-1|TRBD1
TGCAGTGATCAGACCGGGACAGGGGGCTACACCTTC
CSDQTGTGGYTF
>-|TRBJ2-7|TRBV27|-
TGTGCCAGCAGTCCAAGGGGGTACTCCTACGAGCAGTACTTC
CASSPRGYSYEQYF
>-|TRBJ2-3|TRBV7-8|-
TGTGCCAGCAGCTTAATCGGGCCAGATACGCAGTATTTT
CASSLIGPDTQYF
>-|TRBJ2-5|TRBV11-2|-
TGTGCCAGCAACGCCGGGACGGGGTATCCCCAGTACTTC
CASNAGTGYPQYF
>few|TRBJ2-5|TRBV7-9|TRBD2
TGTGCCAGCAGCTCACTGGCGGGAGGGCGTGAGACCCAGTACTTC
CASSSLAGGRETQYF
>-|TRBJ1-1|TRBV2|-
TGTGCCACCACTGACCCGCAAACGGGCACTGAAGCTTTCTTT
CATTDPQTGTEAFF
>-|TRBJ2-7|TRBV7-9|-
TGTGCCAGCAGCCCACCCGAAGTAGCCTACGAGCAGTACTTC
CASSPPEVAYEQYF
>-|TRBJ2-6|TRBV7-9|-
TGTGCCAGCAGCTCCCACAGGCGAACTGGGGCCAACGTCCTGACTTTC
CASSSHRRTGANVLTF
>-|TRBJ2-7|TRBV4-1|TRBD1
TGCGCCAGCAGCCAAGGACTACAGGGGTCTGGGTACGAGCAGTACTTC
CASSQGLQGSGYEQYF
>-|TRBJ2-1|TRBV29-1|-
TGCAGCGTTGACAGTTATAGTGGGGACAATGAGCAGTTCTTC
CSVDSYSGDNEQFF
>few|TRBJ2-7|TRBV7-9|TRBD2
TGTGCCAGCACTGCCGGGACTAGCGGGAACGAGCAGTACTTC
CASTAGTSGNEQYF
>-|TRBJ2-7|TRBV30|-
TGTGCCTGGAGCGCACGGGATTACTACGAGCAGTACTTC
CAWSARDYYEQYF
>-|TRBJ2-1|TRBV27|TRBD1
TGTGCCAGCAGTTTGGCAGGGGGCGATGAGCAGTTCTTC
CASSLAGGDEQFF
>-|TRBJ1-3|TRBV7-3|-
TGTGCCAGCAGCCCCACGGGATCTGGAAACACCATATATTTT
CASSPTGSGNTIYF
>-|TRBJ2-3|TRBV4-1|-
TGCGCCAGCAGCCAAGTGAGCGGAGGCACAGATACGCAGTATTTT
CASSQVSGGTDTQYF
>few|TRBJ2-7|TRBV15|-
TGTGCCACCAGCAGAGTGAGGGGTTACGAGCAGTACTTC
CATSRVRGYEQYF
>few|TRBJ1-2|TRBV29-1|-
TGCAGCGTTGAGAACAGGGACTATGGCTACACCTTC
CSVENRDYGYTF
>-|TRBJ2-1|TRBV28|TRBD1
TGTGCCAGCAGGTGGACAGGGGATTATGAGCAGTTCTTC
CASRWTGDYEQFF
>-|TRBJ2-6|TRBV9|TRBD2
TGTGCCAGCAGCGAGGCAGCGGGGTTGCCGTTTGGGGCCAACGTCCTGACTTTC
CASSEAAGLPFGANVLTF
>-|TRBJ2-7|TRBV5-6|TRBD2
TGTGCCAGCAGCCCCGTAGCGGGAGTCGGGTACGAGCAGTACTTC
CASSPVAGVGYEQYF
>-|TRBJ1-5|TRBV6-1|-
TGTGCCAGCAGGACAGTTAATAGCAATCAGCCCCAGCATTTT
CASRTVNSNQPQHF
>-|TRBJ2-7|TRBV15|-
TGTGCCACCAGCAGAGCAGGGCGGAGGGTGGACGAGCAGTACTTC
CATSRAGRRVDEQYF
>once|TRBJ2-7|TRBV7-8|-
TGTGCCAGCAGCTTAGTAGTTGGGGATCCAACCTACGAGCAGTACTTC
CASSLVVGDPTYEQYF
>-|TRBJ2-1|TRBV27|TRBD1
TGTGCCAGCAGTTTAGGAGGACAGGTTTACAATGAGCAGTTCTTC
CASSLGGQVYNEQFF
>-|TRBJ2-7|TRBV4-1|TRBD2
TGCGCCAGCAGCCAAGTACTAGCGGGAGATCGGTACGAGCAGTACTTC
CASSQVLAGDRYEQYF
>few|TRBJ1-1|TRBV27|-
TGTGCCAGCAATGTCGGCAGCGGGCCTAATGAAGCTTTCTTT
CASNVGSGPNEAFF
>-|TRBJ2-7|TRBV27|-
TGTGCCAGCAGTGGGGACCCCTACGAGCAGTACTTC
CASSGDPYEQYF
>few|TRBJ2-7|TRBV7-9|-
TGTGCCAGCAGTTCATTCCCAGGGTTTGAGTACTTC
CASSSFPGFEYF
>-|TRBJ1-2|TRBV5-6|-
TGTGCCAGCGACAAATACGGGGATAGAAGTGGCTACACCTTC
CASDKYGDRSGYTF
>few|TRBJ1-2|TRBV27|TRBD1
TGTGCCAGCAGTTCCCACGAACAGGGGAGGTATGGCTACACCTTC
CASSSHEQGRYGYTF
>few|TRBJ2-1|TRBV27|TRBD2
TGTGCCAGCACCTCCGCTAGGGAGGGAAACAATGAGCAGTTCTTC
CASTSAREGNNEQFF